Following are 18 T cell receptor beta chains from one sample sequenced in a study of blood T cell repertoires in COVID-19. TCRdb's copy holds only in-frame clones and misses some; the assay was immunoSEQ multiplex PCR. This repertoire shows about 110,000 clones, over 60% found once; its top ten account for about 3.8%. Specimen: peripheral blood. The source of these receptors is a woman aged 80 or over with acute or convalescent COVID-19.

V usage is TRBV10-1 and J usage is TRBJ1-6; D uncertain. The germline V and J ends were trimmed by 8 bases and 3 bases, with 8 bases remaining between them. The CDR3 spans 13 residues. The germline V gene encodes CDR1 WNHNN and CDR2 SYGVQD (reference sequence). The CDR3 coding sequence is TGCGCCAGCCGGCTAGACTATAATTCACCCCTCCACTTT. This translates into CASRLDYNSPLHF.

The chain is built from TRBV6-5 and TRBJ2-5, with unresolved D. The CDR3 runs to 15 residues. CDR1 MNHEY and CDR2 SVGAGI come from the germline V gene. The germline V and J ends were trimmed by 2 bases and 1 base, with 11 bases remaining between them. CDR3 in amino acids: CASSYAGLIQETQYF. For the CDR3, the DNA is TGTGCCAGCAGTTACGCAGGCCTTATCCAAGAGACCCAGTACTTC.

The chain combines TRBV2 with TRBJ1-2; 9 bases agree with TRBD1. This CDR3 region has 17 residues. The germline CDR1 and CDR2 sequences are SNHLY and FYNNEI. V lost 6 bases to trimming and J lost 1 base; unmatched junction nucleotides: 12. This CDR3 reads CASSPGFRDRDNYGYTF. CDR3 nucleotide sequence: TGTGCCAGCAGCCCTGGATTCCGGGACAGGGATAACTATGGCTACACCTTC. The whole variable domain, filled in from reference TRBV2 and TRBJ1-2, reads EPEVTQTPSHQVTQMGQEVILRCVPISNHLYFYWYRQILGQKVEFLVSFYNNEISEKSEIFDDQFSVERPDGSNFTLKIRSTKLEDSAMYFCASSPGFRDRDNYGYTFGSGTRLTVV.

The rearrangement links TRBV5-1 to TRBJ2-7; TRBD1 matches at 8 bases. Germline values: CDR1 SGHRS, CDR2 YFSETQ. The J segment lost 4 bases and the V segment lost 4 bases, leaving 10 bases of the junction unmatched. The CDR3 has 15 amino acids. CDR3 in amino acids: CASSQRPGQVYEQYF. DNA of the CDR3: TGCGCCAGCAGCCAACGCCCGGGACAGGTTTACGAGCAGTACTTC.

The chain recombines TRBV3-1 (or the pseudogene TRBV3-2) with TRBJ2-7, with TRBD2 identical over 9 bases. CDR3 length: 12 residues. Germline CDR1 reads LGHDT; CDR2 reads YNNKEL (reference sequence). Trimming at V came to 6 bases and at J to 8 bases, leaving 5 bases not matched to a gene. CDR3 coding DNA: TGTGCCAGCAGGGAGCGGGGGGAGAAGCAGTACTTC. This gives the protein CASRERGEKQYF.

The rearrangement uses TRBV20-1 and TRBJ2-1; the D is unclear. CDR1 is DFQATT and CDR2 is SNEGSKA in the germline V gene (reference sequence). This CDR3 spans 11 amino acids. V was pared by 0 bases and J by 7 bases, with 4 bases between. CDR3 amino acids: CSARDPNEQFF. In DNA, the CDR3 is TGCAGTGCTAGAGATCCGAATGAGCAGTTCTTC.

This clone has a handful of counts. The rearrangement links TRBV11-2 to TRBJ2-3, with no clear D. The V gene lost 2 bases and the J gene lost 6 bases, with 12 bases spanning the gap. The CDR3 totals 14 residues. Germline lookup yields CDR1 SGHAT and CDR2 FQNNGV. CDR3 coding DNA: TGTGCCAGCAGCTTATCCATGTCCGGGGATACGCAGTATTTT. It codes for CASSLSMSGDTQYF.

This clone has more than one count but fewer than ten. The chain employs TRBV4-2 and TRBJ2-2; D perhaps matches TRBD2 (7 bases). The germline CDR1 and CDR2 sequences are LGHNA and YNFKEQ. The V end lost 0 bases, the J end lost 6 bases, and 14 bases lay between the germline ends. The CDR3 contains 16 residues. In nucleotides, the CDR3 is TGTGCCAGCAGCCAAGATGGTCGGGGGGCCCCCGGGGAGCTGTTTTTT. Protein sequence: CASSQDGRGAPGELFF.

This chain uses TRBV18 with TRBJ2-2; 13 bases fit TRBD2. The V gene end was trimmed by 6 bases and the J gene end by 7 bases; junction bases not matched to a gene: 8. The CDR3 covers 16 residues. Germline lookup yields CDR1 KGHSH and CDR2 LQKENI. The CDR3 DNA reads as TGTGCCAGCTCCCCTGGACTAGCGGGAGCGCTCGGGGAGCTGTTTTTT. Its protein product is CASSPGLAGALGELFF.

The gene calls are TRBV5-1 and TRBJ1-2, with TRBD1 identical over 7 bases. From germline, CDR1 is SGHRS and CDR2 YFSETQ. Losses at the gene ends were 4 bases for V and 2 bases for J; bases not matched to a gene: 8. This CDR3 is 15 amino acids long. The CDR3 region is CASSDRQGPNYGYTF. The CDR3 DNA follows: TGCGCCAGCAGCGACCGACAGGGACCGAACTATGGCTACACCTTC. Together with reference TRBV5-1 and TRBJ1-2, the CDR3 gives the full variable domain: KAGVTQTPRYLIKTRGQQVTLSCSPISGHRSVSWYQQTPGQGLQFLFEYFSETQRNKGNFPGRFSGRQFSNSRSEMNVSTLELGDSALYLCASSDRQGPNYGYTFGSGTRLTVV.

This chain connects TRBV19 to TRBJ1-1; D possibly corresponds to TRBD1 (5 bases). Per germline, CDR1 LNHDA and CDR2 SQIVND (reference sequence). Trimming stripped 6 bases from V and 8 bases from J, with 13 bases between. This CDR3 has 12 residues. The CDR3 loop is CASSAQDSEAFF. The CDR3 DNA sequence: TGTGCCAGTAGCGCACAGGATTCCGAAGCTTTCTTT. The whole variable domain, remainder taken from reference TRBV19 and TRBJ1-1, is DGGITQSPKYLFRKEGQNVTLSCEQNLNHDAMYWYRQDPGQGLRLIYYSQIVNDFQKGDIAEGYSVSREKKESFPLTVTSAQKNPTAFYLCASSAQDSEAFFGQGTRLTVV.

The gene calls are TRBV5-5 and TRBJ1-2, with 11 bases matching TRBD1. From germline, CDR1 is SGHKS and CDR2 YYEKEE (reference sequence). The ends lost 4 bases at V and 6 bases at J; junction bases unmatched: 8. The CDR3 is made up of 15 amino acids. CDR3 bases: TGTGCCAGCAGCCCAAGGACAGGGGGCCTGAATGGCTACACCTTC. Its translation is CASSPRTGGLNGYTF.

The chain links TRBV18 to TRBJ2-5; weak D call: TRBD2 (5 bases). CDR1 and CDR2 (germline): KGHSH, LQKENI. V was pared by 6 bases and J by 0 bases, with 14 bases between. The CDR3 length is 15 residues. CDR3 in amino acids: CASSPRWGDQETQYF. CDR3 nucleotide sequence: TGTGCCAGCTCCCCCCGCTGGGGAGACCAAGAGACCCAGTACTTC.

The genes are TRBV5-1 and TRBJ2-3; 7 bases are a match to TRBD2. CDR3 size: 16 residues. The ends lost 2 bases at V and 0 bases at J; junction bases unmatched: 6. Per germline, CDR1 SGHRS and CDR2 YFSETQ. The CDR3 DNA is TGCGCCAGCAGCTTAGGATCGGGACTAAGCACAGATACGCAGTATTTT. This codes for CASSLGSGLSTDTQYF.

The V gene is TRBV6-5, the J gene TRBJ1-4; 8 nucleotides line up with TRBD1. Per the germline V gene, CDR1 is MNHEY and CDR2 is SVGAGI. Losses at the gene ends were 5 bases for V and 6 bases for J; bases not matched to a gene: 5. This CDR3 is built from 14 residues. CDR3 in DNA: TGTGCCAGCAGTACCCCAGGGGGCCATGAAAAACTGTTTTTT. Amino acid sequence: CASSTPGGHEKLFF.

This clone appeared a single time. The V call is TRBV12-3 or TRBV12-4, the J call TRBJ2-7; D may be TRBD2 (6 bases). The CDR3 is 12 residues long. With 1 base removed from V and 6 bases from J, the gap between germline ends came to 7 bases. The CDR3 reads CASSLGGGEQYF. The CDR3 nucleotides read TGTGCCAGCAGTTTAGGGGGAGGCGAGCAGTACTTC.

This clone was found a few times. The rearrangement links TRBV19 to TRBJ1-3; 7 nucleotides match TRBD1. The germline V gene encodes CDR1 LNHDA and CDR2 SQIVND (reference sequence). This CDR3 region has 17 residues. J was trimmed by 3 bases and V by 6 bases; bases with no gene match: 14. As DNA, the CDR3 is TGTGCCAGTAGGAAAACCTCGACAGGGTCGGATGGAAACACCATATATTTT. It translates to CASRKTSTGSDGNTIYF.

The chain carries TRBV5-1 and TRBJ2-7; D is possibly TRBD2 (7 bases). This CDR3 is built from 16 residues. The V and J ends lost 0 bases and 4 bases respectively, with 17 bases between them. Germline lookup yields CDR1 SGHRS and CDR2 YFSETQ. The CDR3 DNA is TGCGCCAGCAGCTTGGATCCAACGGGGGGCAAGTACGAGCAGTACTTC. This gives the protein CASSLDPTGGKYEQYF.